Below, 9 T cell receptor beta chains from the same sample are listed, as sequenced in a study of a mutant IDH1 vaccine in newly diagnosed glioma. As to time point: week 47, end of study. Each vaccine dose was 300 ug of mutant IDH1 20-mer peptide, with topical imiquimod. Assay: immunoSEQ multiplex PCR; the TCRdb copy retains only in-frame clones and omits some. The sample lists about 94,000 clones, approximately 89% occurring once. These receptors' targets are unknown. Source: PBMCs, taken from a glioma patient whose treatment included an IDH1 peptide vaccine. Receptors originate from a woman aged 45-65 years with glioma.

This chain uses TRBV28 with TRBJ2-7, with 9 bases lining up with TRBD1. The CDR3 covers 14 residues. The J segment lost 5 bases and the V segment lost 5 bases, leaving 7 bases of the junction unmatched. Germline V lookup: CDR1 MDHEN, CDR2 SYDVKM. The CDR3 DNA reads TGTGCCAGCAGTCTACAGGGGGCGCGCAACGAGCAGTACTTC. As protein: CASSLQGARNEQYF.

This clone has just a few counts. This chain joins TRBV6-1 and TRBJ1-5, with D uncertain. CDR3 size: 14 residues. Trimming shortened V by 8 bases and J by 0 bases, and 11 bases separated the two germline ends. Germline V gives CDR1 MNHNS, CDR2 SASEGT. CDR3: CASLPFNSNQPQHF. CDR3 coding DNA: TGTGCCAGCCTTCCCTTCAATAGCAATCAGCCCCAGCATTTT.

This chain connects TRBV30 to TRBJ2-7, with 7 bases aligning to TRBD2. The CDR3 totals 14 residues. With V trimmed by 2 bases and J by 4 bases, 8 bases remained unmatched. Germline values: CDR1 GTSNPN, CDR2 SVGIG (reference sequence). CDR3 bases: TGTGCCTGGAGTCGCGGACTAGAAGGATACGAGCAGTACTTC. This encodes CAWSRGLEGYEQYF. Combining the CDR3 with reference TRBV30 and TRBJ2-7 gives the whole variable domain SQTIHQWPATLVQPVGSPLSLECTVEGTSNPNLYWYRQAAGRGLQLLFYSVGIGQISSEVPQNLSASRPQDRQFILSSKKLLLSDSGFYLCAWSRGLEGYEQYFGPGTRLTVT.

The CDR3 loop is CASSYDLSYEQYF. The CDR3 DNA follows: TGTGCCAGCAGTTACGACTTGTCCTACGAGCAGTACTTC. The rearrangement uses TRBV6-6 and TRBJ2-7; D is undetermined. CDR3 length: 13 residues. V was cut by 2 bases and J by 1 base, with 6 bases left in between. Per the germline V gene, CDR1 is MNHNY and CDR2 is SVGAGI (reference sequence).

This sequence joins TRBV4-2 and TRBJ2-7; 12 bases fit TRBD2. In germline, CDR1 is LGHNA, CDR2 YNFKEQ. The V and J ends lost 4 bases and 6 bases, in that order; junction bases with no gene match: 7. This CDR3 has 15 residues. The CDR3 sequence: CASSRRLAGEFEQYF. The CDR3 DNA reads as TGTGCCAGCAGCCGGAGACTAGCGGGAGAGTTCGAGCAGTACTTC.

The chain has TRBV6-5 and TRBJ1-5; 10 nucleotides match TRBD1. CDR3 length: 15 residues. Germline V gene data show CDR1 as MNHEY and CDR2 as SVGAGI. Germline trimming cut 5 bases from V and 5 bases from J; bases unmatched to any gene: 6. The chain's CDR3 is CASSGTGAWHQPQHF. The CDR3 DNA follows: TGTGCCAGCAGTGGGACAGGGGCCTGGCATCAGCCCCAGCATTTT.

V is TRBV16 and J is TRBJ2-5; TRBD2 agrees at 13 bases. This CDR3 is 15 amino acids long. The trim removed 3 bases at V and 5 bases at J, leaving 3 bases unmatched. Germline values: CDR1 KGHSY, CDR2 FQNENV. CDR3 coding DNA: TGTGCCAGCAGCCAGGGACTAGCGGGACCGGAGACCCAGTACTTC. It encodes CASSQGLAGPETQYF.

The rearrangement joins TRBV15 to TRBJ1-4; D unclear. In germline, CDR1 is LNHNV, CDR2 YYDKDF (reference sequence). V lost 0 bases, J lost 5 bases, and 13 bases lay in between. The CDR3 totals 16 residues. This CDR3 is CATSRDRVSANEKLFF. The CDR3 bases are TGTGCCACCAGCAGAGACCGTGTGAGCGCGAATGAAAAACTGTTTTTT.

This sequence joins TRBV9 and TRBJ2-7; D may be TRBD2 (6 bases). Trimming pared 0 bases from V and 5 bases from J, leaving 12 bases between. Germline V gene sequence: CDR1 SGDLS, CDR2 YYNGEE. This CDR3 has 14 amino acids. Here the CDR3 reads CASSVDGSYHEQYF. For the CDR3, the DNA is TGTGCCAGCAGCGTAGACGGGAGTTACCACGAGCAGTACTTC.